Below, 27 T cell receptor beta chains from the same sample are listed, as sequenced in a study of blood T cell repertoires in COVID-19. Data came from immunoSEQ multiplex PCR; TCRdb stores just in-frame clones and leaves some out. The table records about 200,000 clones, 88% of them present only once. Source material: peripheral blood. Every receptor here comes from a woman aged 40-49 years who had recovered from COVID-19.

The V gene is TRBV6-6, the J gene TRBJ1-2; weak D call: TRBD1 (6 bases). The V gene's germline CDR1 is MNHNY and CDR2 SVGAGI (reference sequence). V lost 4 bases and J lost 3, with 15 bases in between. The CDR3 has 15 amino acids. The CDR3 region has the DNA TGTGCCAGCAGTTCTTGGGGGGGCCTAGACTATGGCTACACCTTC. Translated: CASSSWGGLDYGYTF.

This rearrangement joins TRBV15 to TRBJ2-7; D may be TRBD2 (5 bases). V lost 0 bases and J 3 bases, leaving 18 bases between the germline ends. This CDR3 contains 17 residues. Germline CDR1 and CDR2: LNHNV and YYDKDF (reference sequence). The CDR3 spells CATSRDEGWWHGYEQYF. For the CDR3, the DNA is TGTGCCACCAGCAGAGATGAGGGCTGGTGGCACGGCTACGAGCAGTACTTC.

The V call is TRBV7-9, the J call TRBJ2-2, with TRBD2 matching 7 bases. V trimming: 5 bases; J trimming: 5 bases; junction bases outside the gene matches: 8. In germline, CDR1 is SEHNR, CDR2 FQNEAQ (reference sequence). The CDR3 has 15 amino acids. CDR3: CASSLLAGATGELFF. Written as DNA, the CDR3 is TGTGCCAGCAGCCTTTTGGCGGGAGCAACCGGGGAGCTGTTTTTT.

The chain carries TRBV19 and TRBJ1-1; D might be TRBD1 (5 bases). Germline V gene lookup returns CDR1 LNHDA and CDR2 SQIVND (reference sequence). V was clipped by 11 bases and J by 4 bases, with 8 bases between them. The CDR3 totals 10 residues. The CDR3 DNA reads as TGTGCCTCAAGGGGCACTGAAGCTTTCTTT. It translates to CASRGTEAFF.

The CDR3 sequence: CASSEPLAGQETQYF. As DNA, the CDR3 is TGTGCCAGCAGTGAGCCTCTAGCGGGGCAAGAGACCCAGTACTTC. J is TRBJ2-5 and V is TRBV6-1; TRBD2 matches 9 bases. J gave up 2 bases and V 3 bases, and 4 bases lay outside the gene matches. This CDR3 has 15 residues. Germline lookup yields CDR1 MNHNS and CDR2 SASEGT.

J is TRBJ1-2 and V is TRBV3-1 (or the pseudogene TRBV3-2); no definite D call. The length of the CDR3 is 15 residues. In germline, CDR1 is LGHDT, CDR2 YNNKEL (reference sequence). V dropped 1 base and J dropped 4 bases, with 13 bases sitting between them. The CDR3 reads CASSQGREILYGYTF. The DNA of the CDR3 is TGTGCCAGCAGCCAAGGGAGAGAGATTCTCTATGGCTACACCTTC.

This clone appeared once. J is TRBJ1-2 and V is TRBV7-5. TRBV7-5 counts as a pseudogene. The length of the CDR3 is 10 residues. The CDR3 is CARMSYGYTF. CDR3 sequence (DNA): TGTGCCAGAATGAGCTATGGCTACACCTTC.

The chain is built from TRBV7-2 and TRBJ2-1, with D perhaps TRBD2 (6 bases). CDR1 and CDR2 (germline): SGHTA, FQGNSA. The CDR3 loop spans 15 amino acids. V shed 8 bases and J shed 2 bases, with 16 bases lying between them. CDR3 in DNA: TGTGCCAGCCGATTCCTAGCGCAGGCCTACAATGAGCAGTTCTTC. This translates into CASRFLAQAYNEQFF.

The J gene is TRBJ2-5, the V gene TRBV5-1; D may be TRBD2 (6 bases). The CDR3 is 14 amino acids. Germline-derived CDR1 and CDR2 are SGHRS and YFSETQ. V shed 4 bases and J shed 5 bases, with 15 bases lying between them. The CDR3 bases are TGCGCCAGCAGCGGCAGCAGGGCGGGGGAGACCCAGTACTTC. Translating it yields CASSGSRAGETQYF.

The sample holds one count of this clone. The genes are TRBV6-6 and TRBJ1-4; 7 bases are shared with TRBD1. V shed 0 bases, J shed 8 bases, and the junction held 9 bases outside the gene matches. CDR3 length equals 16 residues. Germline loops: CDR1 MNHNY, CDR2 SVGAGI (reference sequence). CDR3 DNA: TGTGCCAGCAGTTACTCGAGCCAGGGGGTCGGGGAAAAACTGTTTTTT. Residues: CASSYSSQGVGEKLFF.

The V gene is TRBV18, the J gene TRBJ1-2; no clear D. V gave up 6 bases and J gave up 1 base, with 9 bases separating them. The CDR3 spans 13 residues. Germline V CDR1 and CDR2: KGHSH, LQKENI. CDR3 residues: CASSHSNNYGYTF. The CDR3 DNA follows: TGTGCCAGCTCCCACTCCAATAACTATGGCTACACCTTC.

The chain couples TRBV5-1 to TRBJ1-1; 8 bases agree with TRBD1. The CDR3 totals 14 residues. The V gene's germline CDR1 is SGHRS and CDR2 YFSETQ. Germline trimming cut 1 base from V and 3 bases from J; bases unmatched to any gene: 2. The CDR3 sequence: CASSLQGAYTEAFF. The CDR3 coding sequence is TGCGCCAGCAGCTTGCAGGGGGCATACACTGAAGCTTTCTTT.

V and J are TRBV15 and TRBJ1-2, with a weak D call TRBD1 (6 bases). The CDR3 sequence is 15 residues long. CDR1 and CDR2 from the germline V gene are LNHNV and YYDKDF (reference sequence). V lost 9 bases and J lost 0, with 17 bases in between. The CDR3 reads CATSTLNRANYGYTF. The CDR3 DNA sequence: TGTGCCACGTCGACACTCAACAGGGCTAACTATGGCTACACCTTC. Combining the CDR3 with reference TRBV15 and TRBJ1-2 gives the whole variable domain DAMVIQNPRYQVTQFGKPVTLSCSQTLNHNVMYWYQQKSSQAPKLLFHYYDKDFNNEADTPDNFQSRRPNTSFCFLDIRSPGLGDTAMYLCATSTLNRANYGYTFGSGTRLTVV.

This clone appeared once. CDR3 residues: CASSVTVNTEAFF. Written as DNA, the CDR3 is TGTGCCAGCAGTGTCACAGTGAACACTGAAGCTTTCTTT. The V call is TRBV12-3 or TRBV12-4, the J call TRBJ1-1; D is ambiguous. V lost 5 bases and J lost 0, with 7 bases in between. The CDR3 covers 13 residues.

The sample holds one count of this clone. The chain is built from TRBV7-9 and TRBJ1-1; maybe TRBD1 (6 bases). The V gene's germline CDR1 is SEHNR and CDR2 FQNEAQ (reference sequence). This CDR3 has 14 residues. V lost 2 bases and J lost 5, with 12 bases in between. The CDR3 loop reads CASSLQGMGTEAFF. The CDR3 coding sequence is TGTGCCAGCAGCTTACAGGGGATGGGGACTGAAGCTTTCTTT. The complete variable domain, with remaining parts taken from reference TRBV7-9 and TRBJ1-1, reads DTGVSQNPRHKITKRGQNVTFRCDPISEHNRLYWYRQTLGQGPEFLTYFQNEAQLEKSRLLSDRFSAERPKGSFSTLEIQRTEQGDSAMYLCASSLQGMGTEAFFGQGTRLTVV.

V usage is TRBV5-1 and J usage is TRBJ1-2; no clear D gene. The CDR3 contains 13 residues. Germline V gene sequence: CDR1 SGHRS, CDR2 YFSETQ. The germline V and J ends were trimmed by 2 bases and 4 bases, with 9 bases remaining between them. CDR3 residues: CASSFEATYGYTF. CDR3 DNA sequence: TGCGCCAGCAGCTTTGAGGCGACCTATGGCTACACCTTC.

The table lists this clone with a few counts. The V and J genes are TRBV20-1 and TRBJ2-1; 14 positions match TRBD2. There are 18 residues in the CDR3. The germline V gene has CDR1 DFQATT and CDR2 SNEGSKA (reference sequence). The J segment lost 1 base and the V segment lost 3 bases, leaving 8 bases of the junction unmatched. CDR3 in DNA: TGCAGTGCTAGTCCGGGACTAGCGGGAGCAGGGTCCTACAATGAGCAGTTCTTC. Its protein is CSASPGLAGAGSYNEQFF.

V usage is TRBV27 and J usage is TRBJ2-7; tentative D call: TRBD2 (5 bases). Trimming pared 1 base from V and 1 base from J, leaving 11 bases between. CDR3 length: 15 amino acids. Germline assignment: CDR1 MNHEY and CDR2 SMNVEV (reference sequence). The chain's CDR3 is CASSLFGVLSYEQYF. In DNA form, the CDR3 reads TGTGCCAGCAGTTTATTCGGGGTGTTGTCCTACGAGCAGTACTTC.

The chain recombines TRBV28 with TRBJ1-4, with D tentatively TRBD1 (5 bases). The V gene's germline CDR1 is MDHEN and CDR2 SYDVKM. This CDR3 is 14 amino acids long. V shed 10 bases and J shed 5 bases, with 17 bases lying between them. This CDR3 reads CATGGRFRNEKLFF. The CDR3 region has the DNA TGTGCCACCGGGGGACGCTTCAGAAATGAAAAACTGTTTTTT.

The chain is built from TRBV27 and TRBJ2-5, with D perhaps matching TRBD2 (6 bases). CDR1 and CDR2 from the germline V gene are MNHEY and SMNVEV (reference sequence). The CDR3 runs to 17 residues. V was clipped by 2 bases and J by 7 bases, with 23 bases between them. CDR3 nucleotides: TGTGCCAGCAGTTTAAGTTTTGGCGGGGAGAGGGATGGGACCCAGTACTTC. This gives the protein CASSLSFGGERDGTQYF.

The sample holds many counts of this clone. The chain joins TRBV7-2 to TRBJ2-2; D uncertain. CDR1 and CDR2 from the germline V gene are SGHTA and FQGNSA. V lost 3 bases and J lost 4, with 9 bases in between. The CDR3 consists of 14 residues. Written as DNA, the CDR3 is TGTGCCAGCAGCTTCAAACTCTCCACCGGGGAGCTGTTTTTT. Translation: CASSFKLSTGELFF.

The V call is TRBV19, the J call TRBJ1-5; 7 nucleotides agree with TRBD1. V trimming: 9 bases; J trimming: 2 bases; junction bases outside the gene matches: 7. The CDR3 is made up of 14 amino acids. The germline CDR1 and CDR2 sequences are LNHDA and SQIVND (reference sequence). This chain's CDR3 is CASETGMGNQPQHF. CDR3 nucleotides: TGTGCCAGCGAGACAGGGATGGGCAATCAGCCCCAGCATTTT.

This clone has only one observation. This sequence joins TRBV12-2 and TRBJ1-3; the table's D gene call, TRBD1, was not cross checked with the DNA. TRBV12-2 is designated a pseudogene. The CDR3 contains 18 residues. CDR3 in amino acids: CASRPGTADSHEENTIYF. CDR3 DNA sequence: TGTGCAAGTCGCCCCGGGACAGCCGATTCGCATGAAGAAAACACCATATATTTT.

V usage is TRBV27 and J usage is TRBJ1-6, with 8 bases matching TRBD1. The CDR3 contains 14 residues. Unmatched junction bases numbered 9, after V lost 5 bases and J lost 12 bases. Germline values: CDR1 MNHEY, CDR2 SMNVEV (reference sequence). CDR3 protein: CASSPDRGRLPLHF. The CDR3 DNA follows: TGTGCCAGCAGTCCCGACAGGGGTCGATTACCCCTCCACTTT.

Written as DNA, the CDR3 is TGTGCCAGCAGCGGGGGGGCCATGGCACTACTCGAGACCCAGTACTTC. As protein: CASSGGAMALLETQYF. The chain carries TRBV7-2 and TRBJ2-5, with a possible D match to TRBD2 (7 bases). Trimming removed 5 bases from V and 5 bases from J, with 21 bases in between. From germline, CDR1 is SGHTA and CDR2 FQGNSA. There are 16 residues in the CDR3.

The chain is built from TRBV2 and TRBJ2-7, with 7 bases that match TRBD2. J gave up 0 bases and V 4 bases, and 6 bases lay outside the gene matches. Germline CDR1 is SNHLY and CDR2 is FYNNEI. The CDR3 spans 15 residues. The CDR3 here is CASSAASGSSYEQYF. In DNA form, the CDR3 reads TGTGCCAGCAGTGCGGCTAGCGGTAGCTCCTACGAGCAGTACTTC.

The V call is TRBV7-2, the J call TRBJ2-1, with D possibly TRBD2 on 6 matching bases. CDR1 and CDR2 from the germline V gene are SGHTA and FQGNSA. The length of the CDR3 is 17 residues. V was clipped by 3 bases and J by 4 bases, with 19 bases between them. DNA for the CDR3: TGTGCCAGCAGCTTCGACCTAGGGCTAGCGAAATACAATGAGCAGTTCTTC. It is translated as CASSFDLGLAKYNEQFF.